Listed below are T cell receptor beta chains from one sample, sequenced in a study of radiation and T cells in renal cell carcinoma. Sequenced by immunoSEQ multiplex PCR; TCRdb stores in-frame clones only, minus some. Of around 64,000 clones detected, about 83% appear once; the ten largest clones hold less than 8%. The sequencing used blood, collected from a patient whose treatment included radiotherapy and nephrectomy. These receptors were obtained from a man aged 55 to 70 with renal cell carcinoma. Both conserved end residues are part of each CDR3. Fields, in order: V gene, clone size, J gene, D gene, CDR3 protein, CDR3 DNA. A D gene is named only where the DNA matches it firmly. Clone size is shown for a subset of rows, as once, few, many or a class of expanded clone.

V gene: TRBV5-1; clone size: -; J gene: TRBJ2-3; D gene: -; CDR3 protein: CASSLGEARTDTQYF; CDR3 DNA: TGCGCCAGCAGCTTGGGGGAAGCAAGGACAGATACGCAGTATTTT
V gene: TRBV19; clone size: -; J gene: TRBJ1-5; D gene: -; CDR3 protein: CASKDSPGEPQHF; CDR3 DNA: TGTGCCAGTAAGGACAGTCCGGGGGAGCCCCAGCATTTT
V gene: TRBV10-3; clone size: -; J gene: TRBJ1-4; D gene: -; CDR3 protein: CAISGGDGTNEKLFF; CDR3 DNA: TGTGCCATCAGCGGGGGGGACGGAACTAATGAAAAACTGTTTTTT
V gene: TRBV30; clone size: -; J gene: TRBJ1-2; D gene: -; CDR3 protein: CAWRPQGVRIYGYTF; CDR3 DNA: TGTGCCTGGAGGCCACAGGGAGTAAGGATTTATGGCTACACCTTC
V gene: TRBV7-9; clone size: few; J gene: TRBJ1-1; D gene: -; CDR3 protein: CASSPTGLDTEAFF; CDR3 DNA: TGTGCCAGCAGCCCGACGGGCCTGGACACTGAAGCTTTCTTT
V gene: TRBV7-6; clone size: medium-sized; J gene: TRBJ2-1; D gene: TRBD1; CDR3 protein: CASSFAGQGGNEQFF; CDR3 DNA: TGTGCCAGCAGCTTTGCGGGACAGGGAGGGAATGAGCAGTTCTTC
V gene: TRBV5-5; clone size: once; J gene: TRBJ2-5; D gene: TRBD2; CDR3 protein: CASSSWTSGIRLETQYF; CDR3 DNA: TGTGCCAGCAGCTCTTGGACTAGCGGGATACGACTAGAGACCCAGTACTTC
V gene: TRBV28; clone size: -; J gene: TRBJ2-5; D gene: TRBD2; CDR3 protein: CASSFQTTSGAQETQYF; CDR3 DNA: TGTGCCAGCAGTTTTCAGACGACTAGCGGGGCTCAAGAGACCCAGTACTTC
V gene: TRBV7-9; clone size: few; J gene: TRBJ1-1; D gene: -; CDR3 protein: CASSLADIQNTEAFF; CDR3 DNA: TGTGCCAGCAGCTTAGCAGACATTCAGAACACTGAAGCTTTCTTT
V gene: TRBV4-3; clone size: -; J gene: TRBJ2-5; D gene: -; CDR3 protein: CASSRGSHQQGYQETQYF; CDR3 DNA: TGCGCCAGCAGCCGCGGGAGCCATCAACAGGGGTACCAAGAGACCCAGTACTTC
V gene: TRBV30; clone size: -; J gene: TRBJ2-5; D gene: TRBD2; CDR3 protein: CAWSPMGGLAGYTQYF; CDR3 DNA: TGTGCCTGGAGTCCGATGGGGGGACTAGCGGGGTATACCCAGTACTTC
V gene: TRBV6-1; clone size: once; J gene: TRBJ1-1; D gene: TRBD1; CDR3 protein: CASRHRGYTEAFF; CDR3 DNA: TGTGCCAGCAGGCACAGGGGGTATACTGAAGCTTTCTTT
V gene: TRBV6-5; clone size: -; J gene: TRBJ1-1; D gene: -; CDR3 protein: CASSRTVYMNTEAFF; CDR3 DNA: TGTGCCAGCAGTCGGACAGTTTATATGAACACTGAAGCTTTCTTT
V gene: TRBV11-3; clone size: -; J gene: TRBJ2-6; D gene: TRBD1; CDR3 protein: CAIGQVNSGANVLTF; CDR3 DNA: TGTGCCATTGGACAGGTGAACTCTGGGGCCAACGTCCTGACTTTC
V gene: TRBV19; clone size: -; J gene: TRBJ1-5; D gene: TRBD1; CDR3 protein: CASRGGQLSSNQPQHF; CDR3 DNA: TGTGCCAGTAGAGGGGGACAGCTCTCCAGCAATCAGCCCCAGCATTTT
V gene: TRBV7-2; clone size: few; J gene: TRBJ1-6; D gene: -; CDR3 protein: CASSLFSYNSPLHF; CDR3 DNA: TGTGCCAGCAGCCTTTTCTCCTATAATTCACCCCTCCACTTT
V gene: TRBV19; clone size: few; J gene: TRBJ1-5; D gene: TRBD1; CDR3 protein: CASSGQGGNQPQHF; CDR3 DNA: TGTGCCAGTAGTGGACAGGGGGGTAATCAGCCCCAGCATTTT
V gene: TRBV7-9; clone size: -; J gene: TRBJ2-1; D gene: -; CDR3 protein: CASSTGSRGQFF; CDR3 DNA: TGTGCCAGCAGCACAGGGTCAAGGGGACAGTTCTTC
V gene: TRBV5-1; clone size: few; J gene: TRBJ2-1; D gene: -; CDR3 protein: CASSFQGPNEQFF; CDR3 DNA: TGCGCCAGCAGCTTCCAAGGCCCCAATGAGCAGTTCTTC
V gene: TRBV19; clone size: once; J gene: TRBJ2-1; D gene: -; CDR3 protein: CASSQRRGNEQFF; CDR3 DNA: TGTGCCAGTAGTCAGAGGAGGGGCAATGAGCAGTTCTTC
V gene: TRBV9; clone size: -; J gene: TRBJ2-7; D gene: -; CDR3 protein: CASSPGQGEQYF; CDR3 DNA: TGTGCCAGCAGCCCCGGCCAAGGGGAGCAGTACTTC
V gene: TRBV27; clone size: -; J gene: TRBJ1-5; D gene: -; CDR3 protein: CASSFQATGNQPQHF; CDR3 DNA: TGTGCCAGCAGTTTCCAGGCGACAGGCAATCAGCCCCAGCATTTT
V gene: TRBV30; clone size: -; J gene: TRBJ1-1; D gene: -; CDR3 protein: CAWSVGAEAFF; CDR3 DNA: TGTGCCTGGAGTGTAGGGGCTGAAGCTTTCTTT
V gene: TRBV6-6; clone size: -; J gene: TRBJ2-3; D gene: -; CDR3 protein: CASSYEGVETDTQYF; CDR3 DNA: TGTGCCAGCAGTTACGAAGGAGTGGAGACAGATACGCAGTATTTT
V gene: TRBV5-1; clone size: -; J gene: TRBJ2-1; D gene: TRBD2; CDR3 protein: CASSLGLAGVYNEQFF; CDR3 DNA: TGCGCCAGCAGCTTGGGACTAGCGGGAGTCTACAATGAGCAGTTCTTC
V gene: TRBV7-3; clone size: -; J gene: TRBJ1-1; D gene: -; CDR3 protein: CASSFGNGAQNTEAFF; CDR3 DNA: TGTGCCAGCAGCTTCGGTAATGGGGCTCAGAACACTGAAGCTTTCTTT
V gene: TRBV11-2; clone size: -; J gene: TRBJ2-5; D gene: -; CDR3 protein: CASSLEGETQYF; CDR3 DNA: TGTGCCAGCAGCTTAGAGGGGGAGACCCAGTACTTC
V gene: TRBV19; clone size: once; J gene: TRBJ1-2; D gene: TRBD1; CDR3 protein: CASTPRGQGYGYTF; CDR3 DNA: TGTGCCAGTACCCCCAGGGGGCAAGGCTATGGCTACACCTTC
V gene: TRBV14; clone size: -; J gene: TRBJ1-4; D gene: TRBD1; CDR3 protein: CASSPRRQGNEKLFF; CDR3 DNA: TGTGCCAGCAGCCCCAGGAGACAGGGCAATGAAAAACTGTTTTTT
V gene: TRBV7-8; clone size: -; J gene: TRBJ1-2; D gene: TRBD1; CDR3 protein: CASSPWTGHYGYTF; CDR3 DNA: TGTGCCAGCAGCCCTTGGACAGGGCATTATGGCTACACCTTC
V gene: TRBV5-4; clone size: -; J gene: TRBJ2-6; D gene: TRBD1; CDR3 protein: CASSQSQGAYGANVLTF; CDR3 DNA: TGTGCCAGCAGCCAATCCCAGGGGGCGTATGGGGCCAACGTCCTGACTTTC
V gene: TRBV5-1; clone size: -; J gene: TRBJ2-5; D gene: -; CDR3 protein: CASSFSGSASTQYF; CDR3 DNA: TGCGCCAGCAGCTTCTCGGGGTCAGCGTCAACCCAGTACTTC
V gene: TRBV2; clone size: -; J gene: TRBJ1-4; D gene: TRBD1; CDR3 protein: CASRVGTGGDEKLFF; CDR3 DNA: TGTGCCAGCAGAGTTGGGACAGGGGGCGACGAAAAACTGTTTTTT
V gene: TRBV10-3; clone size: -; J gene: TRBJ2-7; D gene: -; CDR3 protein: CAINEDPHAYGQYF; CDR3 DNA: TGTGCCATCAACGAAGACCCCCACGCCTACGGGCAGTACTTC
V gene: TRBV4-3; clone size: -; J gene: TRBJ1-5; D gene: -; CDR3 protein: CASSQYRGNQPQHF; CDR3 DNA: TGCGCCAGCAGCCAGTACAGGGGCAATCAGCCCCAGCATTTT
V gene: TRBV5-1; clone size: -; J gene: TRBJ2-5; D gene: -; CDR3 protein: CASSLGDGVLGGETQYF; CDR3 DNA: TGCGCCAGCAGCTTAGGTGACGGCGTGCTGGGCGGCGAGACCCAGTACTTC
V gene: TRBV6-1; clone size: -; J gene: TRBJ2-2; D gene: TRBD1; CDR3 protein: CASSELGTGGIGGELFF; CDR3 DNA: TGTGCCAGCAGTGAATTGGGGACAGGGGGCATCGGCGGGGAGCTGTTTTTT
V gene: TRBV18; clone size: -; J gene: TRBJ2-5; D gene: TRBD1; CDR3 protein: CASSPGTGEETQYF; CDR3 DNA: TGTGCCAGCTCTCCAGGGACAGGGGAAGAGACCCAGTACTTC
V gene: TRBV5-4; clone size: -; J gene: TRBJ2-3; D gene: -; CDR3 protein: CASSLVEGGPFWADTQYF; CDR3 DNA: TGTGCCAGCAGCTTGGTTGAGGGAGGACCCTTTTGGGCAGATACGCAGTATTTT
V gene: TRBV18; clone size: -; J gene: TRBJ1-2; D gene: -; CDR3 protein: CASSPELAGLDYGYTF; CDR3 DNA: TGTGCCAGCTCACCGGAACTTGCAGGTTTGGACTATGGCTACACCTTC